A selection of T cell receptor beta chains follows, all from one sample in a study of blood T cells in healthy people across ages. TCRdb independently ran MiXCR on the 5' RACE reads; one entry per CDR3 protein. Of roughly 800,000 distinct CDR3 sequences in the sample, roughly 64% are singletons; the top ten hold approximately 20%. Sequencing used blood. These receptors were collected from a man aged 25 to 45 in good health. CDR3s include the opening cysteine and the closing phenylalanine or tryptophan. The D gene is left open where the match is weak. Part of the rows lack a size; the others show once, few, many or a class for expanded clones.

13	NA	TRBV20-1	TRBJ2-1	NA	CSASGGDYNEQFF	TGCAGTGCTAGCGGGGGAGACTACAATGAGCAGTTCTTC
15	NA	TRBV4-1	TRBJ2-7	NA	CASSQEPGGNYEQYF	TGCGCCAGCAGCCAAGAACCTGGCGGGAATTACGAGCAGTACTTC
16	few	TRBV29-1	TRBJ2-4	TRBD1	CSVEDPQGLAKNIQYF	TGCAGCGTTGAAGACCCACAGGGGTTAGCCAAAAACATTCAGTACTTC
14	few	TRBV12-3/TRBV12-4	TRBJ2-5	TRBD2	CASTTSGYEETQYF	TGTGCCAGCACCACTAGCGGGTACGAAGAGACCCAGTACTTC
16	once	TRBV4-1	TRBJ1-1	NA	CASSQGKGGGNTEAFF	TGCGCCAGCAGCCAAGGGAAGGGGGGAGGGAACACTGAAGCTTTCTTT
14	few	TRBV7-2	TRBJ1-2	NA	CASSLDRGMHGYTF	TGTGCCAGCAGCTTAGATCGGGGGATGCATGGCTACACCTTC
14	NA	TRBV20-1	TRBJ2-2	NA	CSAPAGRPTGELFF	TGCAGTGCCCCCGCAGGACGACCTACCGGGGAGCTGTTTTTT
17	NA	TRBV19	TRBJ1-5	TRBD1	CASSTPRDRLSNQPQHF	TGTGCCAGTAGTACACCCCGGGACAGGTTGAGCAATCAGCCCCAGCATTTT
14	NA	TRBV7-2	TRBJ1-1	TRBD1	CASRLNRGGTEAFF	TGTGCCAGCAGACTAAACAGGGGGGGAACTGAAGCTTTCTTT
14	NA	TRBV6-6	TRBJ2-7	NA	CASSYLGPPYEQYF	TGTGCCAGCAGTTACCTTGGTCCCCCCTACGAGCAGTACTTC
13	few	TRBV11-1	TRBJ2-3	NA	CASSPRASDTQYF	TGTGCCAGCAGTCCCCGCGCCTCCGATACGCAGTATTTT